These T cell receptor beta chains were read from a single sample in a study of CD8 T cells in Susac syndrome. TCRdb ran MiXCR on the immunoSEQ multiplex PCR reads and lists one entry per CDR3 protein. Of some 150,000 distinct CDR3 sequences listed, roughly 95% were seen once; the top ten hold 0.16%. The specimen sequenced was CD4+ T cells from PBMCs. These receptors came from a human donor with Susac syndrome. CDR3s include the opening cysteine and the closing phenylalanine or tryptophan. The order of the fields is D gene, clone size, J gene, V gene, CDR3 protein, CDR3 DNA. A D gene is named only where the DNA matches it firmly. Size tells how often a clone was seen (once, few, many) or the class of an expanded clone, and some rows leave it out.

d_gene: -
abundance: -
j_gene: TRBJ2-7
v_gene: TRBV5-1
CDR3aa: CASSTNTGSSYEQYF
CDR3nt: TGCGCCAGCAGCACCAACACCGGGTCCTCCTACGAGCAGTACTTC

d_gene: -
abundance: -
j_gene: TRBJ2-4
v_gene: TRBV20-1
CDR3aa: CSAGGSLNIQYF
CDR3nt: TGCAGCGCAGGCGGCAGTCTAAACATTCAGTACTTC

d_gene: -
abundance: few
j_gene: TRBJ1-5
v_gene: TRBV9
CDR3aa: CASSVGQGGQPQHF
CDR3nt: TGTGCCAGCAGCGTGGGCCAGGGTGGCCAGCCCCAGCATTTT

d_gene: TRBD1
abundance: -
j_gene: TRBJ1-1
v_gene: TRBV9
CDR3aa: CASSLHPGGTEAFF
CDR3nt: TGTGCCAGCAGCCTCCACCCAGGGGGCACTGAAGCTTTCTTT

d_gene: -
abundance: -
j_gene: TRBJ1-1
v_gene: TRBV20-1
CDR3aa: CSARPDRNTEAFF
CDR3nt: TGCAGTGCTAGACCAGACAGAAACACTGAAGCTTTCTTT

d_gene: -
abundance: -
j_gene: TRBJ2-3
v_gene: TRBV5-4
CDR3aa: CASSWVTDTQYF
CDR3nt: TGTGCCAGCAGCTGGGTCACAGATACGCAGTATTTT

d_gene: TRBD2
abundance: once
j_gene: TRBJ2-5
v_gene: TRBV7-2
CDR3aa: CASSLAASGGARETQYF
CDR3nt: TGTGCCAGCAGCTTAGCGGCTAGCGGGGGGGCGAGGGAGACCCAGTACTTC

d_gene: -
abundance: -
j_gene: TRBJ1-5
v_gene: TRBV6-2/TRBV6-3
CDR3aa: CASSGAGGPNQPQHF
CDR3nt: TGTGCCAGCAGTGGGGCTGGAGGTCCCAATCAGCCCCAGCATTTT

d_gene: TRBD1
abundance: -
j_gene: TRBJ2-6
v_gene: TRBV2
CDR3aa: CASTSGQGAGANVLTF
CDR3nt: TGTGCCAGCACCTCAGGACAGGGGGCCGGGGCCAACGTCCTGACTTTC

d_gene: -
abundance: -
j_gene: TRBJ1-4
v_gene: TRBV12-3/TRBV12-4
CDR3aa: CASRNSPTNEKLFF
CDR3nt: TGTGCCAGCAGAAACAGTCCAACTAATGAAAAACTGTTTTTT

d_gene: -
abundance: -
j_gene: TRBJ2-2
v_gene: TRBV6-2/TRBV6-3
CDR3aa: CAIRRTDITGELFF
CDR3nt: TGTGCCATCCGACGTACGGATATTACCGGGGAGCTGTTTTTT

d_gene: TRBD1
abundance: -
j_gene: TRBJ2-5
v_gene: TRBV5-1
CDR3aa: CASARDREKAQYF
CDR3nt: TGCGCCAGCGCCCGGGACAGGGAAAAGGCCCAGTACTTC

d_gene: -
abundance: -
j_gene: TRBJ1-6
v_gene: TRBV9
CDR3aa: CASSAARTRVVNSPLHF
CDR3nt: TGTGCCAGCAGCGCAGCCCGAACCCGGGTGGTTAATTCACCCCTCCACTTT

d_gene: TRBD1
abundance: -
j_gene: TRBJ1-5
v_gene: TRBV20-1
CDR3aa: CSARIRDSFNQPQHF
CDR3nt: TGCAGTGCTAGGATACGGGACAGTTTCAATCAGCCCCAGCATTTT

d_gene: TRBD1
abundance: once
j_gene: TRBJ2-3
v_gene: TRBV5-4
CDR3aa: CASSSDREDTQYF
CDR3nt: TGTGCCAGCAGCTCCGACAGGGAAGATACGCAGTATTTT

d_gene: TRBD1
abundance: once
j_gene: TRBJ1-2
v_gene: TRBV3-1
CDR3aa: CASSPQGRGYGYTF
CDR3nt: TGTGCCAGCAGCCCACAGGGGCGAGGCTATGGCTACACCTTC

d_gene: TRBD1
abundance: -
j_gene: TRBJ2-1
v_gene: TRBV14
CDR3aa: CASSFNRGWTSYNEQFF
CDR3nt: TGTGCCAGCAGCTTCAACAGGGGATGGACCTCCTACAATGAGCAGTTCTTC